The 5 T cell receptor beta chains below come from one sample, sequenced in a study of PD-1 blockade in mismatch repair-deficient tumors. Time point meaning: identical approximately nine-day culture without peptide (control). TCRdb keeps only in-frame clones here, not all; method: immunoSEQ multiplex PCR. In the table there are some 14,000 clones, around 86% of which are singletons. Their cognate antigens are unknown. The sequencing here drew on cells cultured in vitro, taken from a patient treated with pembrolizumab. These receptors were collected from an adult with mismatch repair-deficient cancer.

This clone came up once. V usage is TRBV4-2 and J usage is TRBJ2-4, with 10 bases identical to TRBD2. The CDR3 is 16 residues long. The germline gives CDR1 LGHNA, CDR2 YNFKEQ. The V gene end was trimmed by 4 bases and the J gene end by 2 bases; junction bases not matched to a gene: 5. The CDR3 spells CASSRSGRFPKNIQYF. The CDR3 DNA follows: TGTGCCAGCAGCCGTAGCGGGAGGTTCCCCAAAAACATTCAGTACTTC.

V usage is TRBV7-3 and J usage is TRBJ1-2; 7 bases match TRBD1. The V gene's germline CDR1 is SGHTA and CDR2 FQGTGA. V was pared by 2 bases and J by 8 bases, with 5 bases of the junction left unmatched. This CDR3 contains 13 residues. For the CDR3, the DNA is TGTGCCAGCAGCTTAGACAGGGAGGGAGGCTACACCTTC. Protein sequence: CASSLDREGGYTF.

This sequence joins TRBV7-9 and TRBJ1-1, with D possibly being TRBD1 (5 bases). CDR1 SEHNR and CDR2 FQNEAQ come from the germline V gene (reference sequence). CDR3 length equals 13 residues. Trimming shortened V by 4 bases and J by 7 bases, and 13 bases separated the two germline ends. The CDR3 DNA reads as TGTGCCAGCAGCTCTGGGCCCGGGGGTGAAGCTTTCTTT. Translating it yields CASSSGPGGEAFF. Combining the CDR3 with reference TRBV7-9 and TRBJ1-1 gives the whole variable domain DTGVSQNPRHKITKRGQNVTFRCDPISEHNRLYWYRQTLGQGPEFLTYFQNEAQLEKSRLLSDRFSAERPKGSFSTLEIQRTEQGDSAMYLCASSSGPGGEAFFGQGTRLTVV.

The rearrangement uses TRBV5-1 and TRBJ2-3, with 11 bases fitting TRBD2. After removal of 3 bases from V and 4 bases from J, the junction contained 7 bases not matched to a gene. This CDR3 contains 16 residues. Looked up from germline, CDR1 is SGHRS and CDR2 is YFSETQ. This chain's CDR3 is CASSSVVAGGPDTQYF. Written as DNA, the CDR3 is TGCGCCAGCAGCTCCGTGGTAGCGGGAGGGCCAGATACGCAGTATTTT.

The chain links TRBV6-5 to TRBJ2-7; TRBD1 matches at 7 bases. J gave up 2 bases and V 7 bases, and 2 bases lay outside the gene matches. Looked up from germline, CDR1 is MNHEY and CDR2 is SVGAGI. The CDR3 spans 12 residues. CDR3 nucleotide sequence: TGTGCCAGCAACACAGGGGCCTACGAGCAGTACTTC. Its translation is CASNTGAYEQYF.